These 27 T cell receptor beta chains originate from one sample sequenced in a study of graft-versus-host responses after intestinal transplantation. The antigens of these receptors remain unknown. The table came from immunoSEQ multiplex PCR; TCRdb's copy has only in-frame clones and leaves some out. The data show over 120,000 clones, about nine tenths seen once. The sequenced sample was unstimulated CD4+ T cells sorted from spleen or lymph node cells, obtained before intestinal transplant. These TCRs come from a human donor who received an intestinal transplant.

A note on this clone: Other nucleotide sequences from this sample produce the same CDR3. The chain uses TRBV5-1 and TRBJ2-1; a possible D gene is TRBD2 (5 bases). V lost 0 bases and J lost 7, with 5 bases in between. Germline V gene lookup returns CDR1 SGHRS and CDR2 YFSETQ. This CDR3 is 12 amino acids long. The CDR3 sequence is CASSLGGNEQFF. DNA for the CDR3: TGCGCCAGCAGCTTGGGAGGGAATGAGCAGTTCTTC.

The chain couples TRBV11-1 to TRBJ2-7, with no clear D. The germline V and J ends were trimmed by 4 bases and 1 base, with 5 bases remaining between them. This CDR3 spans 12 amino acids. Germline CDR1 reads SGHAT; CDR2 reads FQDESV (reference sequence). In DNA, the CDR3 is TGTGCCAGCAGCTCCACTTCCTACGAGCAGTACTTC. Amino acids: CASSSTSYEQYF.

The chain's CDR3 is CASSFRQGQAGRDPRSEQFF. The DNA of the CDR3 is TGCGCCAGCAGCTTCCGTCAGGGACAGGCCGGGAGGGATCCCAGGAGTGAGCAGTTCTTC. The gene calls are TRBV5-1 and TRBJ2-1; D may be TRBD1 or TRBD2 (8 bases each). CDR1 is SGHRS, CDR2 YFSETQ, per germline. The CDR3 has 20 amino acids. V was cut by 2 bases and J by 9 bases, with 33 bases left in between.

The V and J genes are TRBV5-3 and TRBJ1-1, with D possibly TRBD1 on 5 matching bases. TRBV5-3 qualifies as an ORF whose function is uncertain. This CDR3 is built from 13 residues. The V end lost 5 bases, the J end lost 5 bases, and 13 bases lay between the germline ends. The CDR3 spells CARRFLEGTEAFF. The CDR3 nucleotides read TGTGCCAGAAGGTTTCTAGAGGGGACTGAAGCTTTCTTT.

J is TRBJ2-7 and V is TRBV9; no reliable D call. CDR1 and CDR2 from the germline V gene are SGDLS and YYNGEE. Trimming shortened V by 4 bases and J by 1 base, and 15 bases separated the two germline ends. This CDR3 is built from 15 residues. CDR3 protein: CASSLTAVASYEQYF. As DNA, the CDR3 is TGTGCCAGCAGCCTTACGGCAGTTGCATCCTACGAGCAGTACTTC.

V usage is TRBV5-4 and J usage is TRBJ2-5; tentative D call: TRBD1 (6 bases). The better agreement between TRBJ2-7 and the DNA end casts doubt on the J call. The CDR3 contains 14 residues. From germline, CDR1 is SGHNT and CDR2 YYREEE (reference sequence). The CDR3 region has the DNA TGTGCCAGCAGCTTGGCCGCAGGGGCCTACGAGCAGTACTTC. Its protein is CASSLAAGAYEQYF.

With respect to this clone: This CDR3 is also generated by other DNA sequences in the sample. The chain employs TRBV11-3 and TRBJ2-2, with D perhaps matching TRBD2 (7 bases). The CDR3 has 16 residues. The V gene's germline CDR1 is SGHNT and CDR2 YENEEA. V dropped 2 bases and J dropped 0 bases, with 10 bases sitting between them. In DNA form, the CDR3 reads TGTGCCAGCAGCTTAAGGGGGGGTGCGAACACCGGGGAGCTGTTTTTT. Protein sequence: CASSLRGGANTGELFF.

The chain couples TRBV5-1 to TRBJ2-5, with D perhaps matching TRBD1 (5 bases). V was trimmed by 4 bases and J by 2 bases, leaving 12 bases between them. Germline V gene lookup returns CDR1 SGHRS and CDR2 YFSETQ. CDR3 length: 14 amino acids. The CDR3 spells CASSSGHNQETQYF. CDR3 sequence (DNA): TGCGCCAGCAGCAGTGGACACAATCAAGAGACCCAGTACTTC.

There are a few counts of this clone. The J gene is TRBJ2-7, the V gene TRBV4-3, with 8 bases lining up with TRBD1. The CDR3 is 15 amino acids. The J segment lost 0 bases and the V segment lost 0 bases, leaving 1 base of the junction unmatched. The germline V gene has CDR1 LGHNA and CDR2 YSLEER. CDR3 region: CASSQETGDSYEQYF. CDR3 sequence (DNA): TGCGCCAGCAGCCAAGAGACAGGGGACTCCTACGAGCAGTACTTC.

J is TRBJ1-5 and V is TRBV6-6, with a possible D match to TRBD1 (6 bases). Germline CDR1 is MNHNY and CDR2 is SVGAGI (reference sequence). The CDR3 sequence is 16 residues long. Trimming removed 4 bases at V and 3 bases at J, with 16 bases between. CDR3 sequence: CASSSIQGTDNQPQHF. DNA of the CDR3: TGTGCCAGCAGTTCTATCCAGGGGACGGACAATCAGCCCCAGCATTTT.

The gene calls are TRBV10-1 and TRBJ2-1, with 9 bases aligning to TRBD2. V shed 3 bases, J shed 6 bases, and the junction held 12 bases outside the gene matches. CDR1 WNHNN and CDR2 SYGVQD come from the germline V gene (reference sequence). This CDR3 spans 17 amino acids. The CDR3 region is CASSDPNSGSGFNEQFF. The CDR3, as DNA: TGCGCCAGCAGTGACCCGAATAGCGGGAGTGGGTTCAATGAGCAGTTCTTC.

The sample holds one count of this clone. The rearrangement links TRBV28 to TRBJ2-7, with 10 bases fitting TRBD1. The CDR3 is 15 amino acids. In germline, CDR1 is MDHEN, CDR2 SYDVKM. Trimming cost V 5 bases and J 4 bases; bases outside gene matches: 8. The CDR3 loop is CASSGSGTGVYEQYF. As DNA, the CDR3 is TGTGCCAGCAGTGGATCCGGGACAGGGGTGTACGAGCAGTACTTC.

This clone has a single count. The chain recombines TRBV10-3 with TRBJ1-1; perhaps TRBD1 as D (6 bases). Trimming shortened V by 10 bases and J by 1 base, and 13 bases separated the two germline ends. Germline V lookup: CDR1 ENHRY, CDR2 SYGVKD. CDR3 length: 13 amino acids. The CDR3 sequence is CATRQAENTEAFF. The CDR3 DNA reads TGTGCCACCCGACAGGCGGAGAACACTGAAGCTTTCTTT.

The chain links TRBV6-5 to TRBJ1-1, with D possibly being TRBD1 (5 bases). The CDR3 is made up of 15 amino acids. Germline V gene data show CDR1 as MNHEY and CDR2 as SVGAGI. Trimming shortened V by 0 bases and J by 1 base, and 9 bases separated the two germline ends. This CDR3 is CASSYSGGANTEAFF. The CDR3 DNA reads TGTGCCAGCAGTTACTCAGGAGGGGCGAACACTGAAGCTTTCTTT.

The gene calls are TRBV6-5 and TRBJ1-2, with 11 bases identical to TRBD1. Trimming at V came to 0 bases and at J to 8 bases, leaving 5 bases not matched to a gene. CDR1 MNHEY and CDR2 SVGAGI come from the germline V gene. CDR3 length equals 15 residues. The DNA for the CDR3 is TGTGCCAGCAGTTACTCCGGGACAGGGGGGCGGGGCTACACCTTC. Encoded protein: CASSYSGTGGRGYTF.

This clone has a single count. The gene calls are TRBV6-1 and TRBJ2-6, with D uncertain. V dropped 11 bases and J dropped 2 bases, with 13 bases sitting between them. The CDR3 runs 14 residues. CDR1 and CDR2 (germline): MNHNS, SASEGT. CDR3 DNA sequence: TGTGCCGCCCTCTTAGGGACTGGGGCCAACGTCCTGACTTTC. Protein product: CAALLGTGANVLTF.

This clone has just one count. The chain couples TRBV4-1 to TRBJ2-4; perhaps TRBD1 as D (7 bases). V lost 5 bases, J lost 0 bases, and 20 bases lay in between. CDR3 length: 18 residues. Per the germline V gene, CDR1 is MGHRA and CDR2 is YSYEKL. The CDR3 DNA reads TGCGCCAGCAGCAAAGGTGGAGGGGGCGTCCTAGCCAAAAACATTCAGTACTTC. Its protein is CASSKGGGGVLAKNIQYF.

The CDR3 region has the DNA TGTGCCAGCAGTGACAAGATCTACAATGAGCAGTTCTTC. Its translation is CASSDKIYNEQFF. The chain recombines TRBV25-1 with TRBJ2-1; unclear D gene. Trimming removed 3 bases at V and 3 bases at J, with 6 bases between. Looked up from germline, CDR1 is MGHDK and CDR2 is SYGVNS. This CDR3 contains 13 residues.

The chain's CDR3 is CASSPRLAGVSETQYF. The CDR3 DNA follows: TGTGCCAGTAGTCCACGACTAGCGGGAGTATCAGAGACCCAGTACTTC. V gene TRBV19 combines with J gene TRBJ2-5; 12 bases map to TRBD2. The V gene's germline CDR1 is LNHDA and CDR2 SQIVND (reference sequence). This CDR3 has 16 amino acids. Trimming took 5 bases from V and 4 from J; bases not matched to a gene: 8. Combining the CDR3 with reference TRBV19 and TRBJ2-5 gives the whole variable domain DGGITQSPKYLFRKEGQNVTLSCEQNLNHDAMYWYRQDPGQGLRLIYYSQIVNDFQKGDIAEGYSVSREKKESFPLTVTSAQKNPTAFYLCASSPRLAGVSETQYFGPGTRLLVL.

The rearrangement uses TRBV5-1 and TRBJ1-4, with D possibly TRBD1 on 5 matching bases. This CDR3 comprises 15 residues. The V and J ends lost 0 bases and 4 bases respectively, with 10 bases between them. Germline-derived CDR1 and CDR2 are SGHRS and YFSETQ. CDR3 protein: CASSLDGALNEKLFF. The DNA of the CDR3 is TGCGCCAGCAGCTTGGATGGGGCCCTTAATGAAAAACTGTTTTTT.

This chain links TRBV28 with TRBJ1-5; D not resolved. CDR1 is MDHEN and CDR2 is SYDVKM in the germline V gene. V was shortened by 2 bases and J by 2 bases, with 7 bases between the two germline ends. This CDR3 region has 14 residues. DNA of the CDR3: TGTGCCAGCAGTTTAAGGTTTGGCAATCAGCCCCAGCATTTT. Translated, it gives CASSLRFGNQPQHF.

A remark on this clone: At one of its ends the junction is not consistent with the germline gene, which may arise from a read error. The chain joins TRBV4-3 to TRBJ2-2; 8 bases are shared with TRBD1. The CDR3 has 16 amino acids. Germline V CDR1 and CDR2: LGHNA, YSLEER. The CDR3 DNA is TGCGCCAGCAGCCTTCTGGACAGGGCGAACGCCGGGGAGCTGTTTTTT. Translating it yields CASSLLDRANAGELFF.

This chain links TRBV5-1 with TRBJ2-1; D tentatively fits TRBD1 or TRBD2 (5 bases each). The germline CDR1 and CDR2 sequences are SGHRS and YFSETQ. The V end lost 2 bases, the J end lost 1 base, and 19 bases lay between the germline ends. The CDR3 runs to 18 residues. The CDR3 loop reads CASSFEPVGTRSYNEQFF. Written as DNA, the CDR3 is TGCGCCAGCAGCTTCGAACCCGTAGGGACCAGATCCTACAATGAGCAGTTCTTC.

The chain has TRBV27 and TRBJ2-2; a possible D gene is TRBD2 (5 bases). Germline assignment: CDR1 MNHEY and CDR2 SMNVEV (reference sequence). V was cut by 0 bases and J by 6 bases, with 8 bases left in between. CDR3 length: 14 residues. CDR3 nucleotide sequence: TGTGCCAGCAGTTTATCGGCGAGGGCCGGGGAGCTGTTTTTT. Amino acids: CASSLSARAGELFF.

The rearrangement uses TRBV5-1 and TRBJ2-1; 8 bases agree with TRBD1. The CDR3 runs to 15 residues. Germline CDR1 SGHRS, CDR2 YFSETQ. J gave up 2 bases and V 2 bases, and 3 bases lay outside the gene matches. The CDR3 DNA reads as TGCGCCAGCAGCTTTACGGGACAGGCCTACAATGAGCAGTTCTTC. This encodes CASSFTGQAYNEQFF. The full variable domain, its missing parts supplied by reference TRBV5-1 and TRBJ2-1, is KAGVTQTPRYLIKTRGQQVTLSCSPISGHRSVSWYQQTPGQGLQFLFEYFSETQRNKGNFPGRFSGRQFSNSRSEMNVSTLELGDSALYLCASSFTGQAYNEQFFGPGTRLTVL.

The chain has TRBV9 and TRBJ2-3, with 7 bases identical to TRBD2. CDR1 SGDLS and CDR2 YYNGEE come from the germline V gene. This CDR3 has 17 amino acids. V lost 2 bases, J lost 0 bases, and 9 bases stayed unmatched. CDR3 region: CASSVFPTSASTDTQYF. CDR3 DNA sequence: TGTGCCAGCAGCGTCTTCCCTACTAGCGCAAGCACAGATACGCAGTATTTT.

The chain combines TRBV6-5 with TRBJ1-1; no reliable D call. The CDR3 spans 13 residues. Germline V gene sequence: CDR1 MNHEY, CDR2 SVGAGI. Trimming took 5 bases from V and 3 from J, leaving 10 bases between them. Here the CDR3 DNA reads TGTGCCAGCAGTCACCCGCATGACACTGAAGCTTTCTTT. Residues: CASSHPHDTEAFF.